What follows is one T cell receptor (beta chain) and its context. The antigen is unknown. The PCR had 60 Vbeta and 13 Jbeta primers. Original data processing: A follow-up analysis tallied tens of millions of unique TCR beta chains, roughly 11 million shared. The data were produced by immunoSEQ multiplex PCR, yet TCRdb's version contains in-frame clones alone and is incomplete. The V and J calls and clone size are taken from that table; D and trimming were inferred from the DNA. The sample yields over 140,000 clones, just under 85% seen once. V lost 5 bases to trimming and J lost 7 bases; unmatched junction nucleotides: 13. CDR1 and CDR2 (germline): SGHAT, FQNNGV. This CDR3 contains 18 residues. The record originates from a study of cytomegalovirus exposure and HLA in healthy donors. Study-wide results and limits: CMV serostatus stood as the only immune exposure information on hand. Among CMV-associated TCR beta chains, most appeared HLA-restricted in a later analysis.

This clonotype was obtained from a man aged 25 to 45 in good health and CMV-seropositive. Sequenced input: PBMCs. The V and J genes are TRBV11-2 and TRBJ2-3; TRBD2 matches 15 bases. CDR3 coding DNA: TGTGCCAGCAGCCCCGGGACTAGCGGGAGGAGGCTAGGAAATACGCAGTATTTT. Its protein is CASSPGTSGRRLGNTQYF. Variable domain in full (rest from reference TRBV11-2 and TRBJ2-3): EAGVAQSPRYKIIEKRQSVAFWCNPISGHATLYWYQQILGQGPKLLIQFQNNGVVDDSQLPKDRFSAERLKGVDSTLKIQPAKLEDSAVYLCASSPGTSGRRLGNTQYFGPGTRLTVL.